This T cell receptor (beta chain) was sequenced in a study of T cell responses to AZD1222 COVID-19 vaccine (dated by TCRdb to the early 2020s). In the study overall: A total of 233 trial participants underwent TCR sequencing, of whom nearly 210 received two doses of AZD1222 and about 25 received two doses of the MenACWY control vaccine. Trial participants were enrolled into age subgroups of 18-55, 56-69 and 70-plus years, which contained about 150, 28 and 57 TCR-sequenced participants, respectively.

The CDR3 sequence holds 14 residues, the cysteine and phenylalanine included. Just the 42-base CDR3 DNA is kept, in frame starting at base 1. As encoded in the germline V gene, CDR1 is MNHEY while CDR2 is SVGAGI. V lost 5 bases and J lost 0 bases; the stretch between them is 8 bases long. What the work shows at the level of the full study, not this receptor alone: After two AZD1222 doses, both the breadth and the depth of spike-specific TCRs were significantly higher than at day 0 and than in MenACWY recipients. The vaccine-associated CD4 TCRs covered the entire spike protein, and the dominant responses fell in regions 160-218 and 743-854. Most participants were white British and females outnumbered males, and the authors suggested that clonal diversity may have been underestimated. Conclusions about previously exposed vaccinees were limited because only a handful of AZD1222 recipients were SARS-CoV-2 seropositive at baseline. Because no samples from the day 14 peak response were available, repertoires could be characterized only after the peak T cell response. Reportedly, close to half of the unique spike-specific TCRs recognized epitopes lying outside the regions that are mutated in the B.1.351 and B.1.1.7 variants. The 56-69-year group was small, and its depth increase did not reach significance, likely because of low power.

Points on this clone: Its antigen remains unidentified. Base qualities are not recorded, but no much larger clone differs from it by a single base.

The CDR3 regions of human TCRbeta chains were analyzed by immunosequencing. The paper's processing steps were these. Repertoire TCRs were matched against a reference library of SARS-CoV-2-specific TCRs generated with the MIRA antigen-specificity platform. Breadth was defined as the fraction of unique TCRs that were SARS-CoV-2-associated, and depth was defined as the fraction of total T cells that were SARS-CoV-2-associated. Using the MIRA data, every spike-specific TCR was mapped to the spike region that the TCR reacted to and assigned to either a CD4 or a CD8 class. Log10-transformed breadth and depth values were compared by one-way ANOVA with Sidak's multiple comparisons tests. TCRdb holds this immuneACCESS table with in-frame rearrangements only. Some clones are missing; in checked studies, unresolved V genes explain under half, and the rest has no known cause. The D gene and trimming were derived from the DNA, and the V and J assignments and clone size from that table. The sample table shows 110,000 or so clones, and 88% are seen once. The ten largest clones add up to about 6% of the sample.

This specimen's time point label, interpreted: about 28 days (+/-7) after the second vaccine dose. AZD1222 recipients whose second dose came at about 4 weeks and those whose second dose came at about 12 weeks were combined into one group, since spike-specific TCR depth and breadth did not differ between the two schedules. Samples from vaccinated people were obtained from the UK trials COV001 and COV002, which included a single-blind randomized controlled phase 2/3 trial of AZD1222 (ChAdOx1 nCoV-19) in healthy adults. For TCRbeta chain sequencing, PBMC samples from trial participants were taken at day 0 and at day 28 after the second dose.

The chain is assembled from TRBV6-5 and TRBJ1-3; no D gene call is confident. The source material was peripheral blood, sampled 28 days after the second AZD1222 dose. The sequence was collected from an adult who received the AZD1222 COVID-19 vaccine. The DNA sequence follows: TGTGCCAGCAGTACCTTAAGCTCTGGAAACACCATATATTTT. This gives the protein CASSTLSSGNTIYF.